This T cell receptor beta chain is from a study of blood T cell repertoires in COVID-19. Across the study: The cDNA or gDNA used as material had been derived from T cells, B-cell-depleted T cells, or PBMCs.

Clinical histories supplied by participants themselves formed the basis of cohort assignment. Some clones are missing from TCRdb's copy, which holds only in-frame ones; the method was immunoSEQ multiplex PCR. The sample carries roughly 290,000 clones, around 85% recorded once. CDR1 and CDR2 (germline): SGHTA, FQGNSA. The CDR3 runs 14 residues. J was trimmed by 9 bases and V by 4 bases; bases with no gene match: 5. The V gene is TRBV7-2, the J gene TRBJ2-3, with 12 bases identical to TRBD1. This clonotype was obtained from a woman aged 40 to 50 who had recovered from COVID-19. Sequencing was performed on PBMCs or T cells enriched from blood (not recorded which). DNA for the CDR3: TGTGCCAGCAGCTCGGGACAGGGGGCCGCAACGCAGTATTTT. This codes for CASSSGQGAATQYF.